This TCR beta chain stems from a study of CD8+ T cells in alopecia areata. Regarding treatment: oral pan-JAK inhibitor, 5-10 mg twice daily. To note about this clone: Its matching antigen is unknown.

cDNA reverse transcribed from extracted RNA served as the sequencing template. Data came from immunoSEQ multiplex PCR; TCRdb stores just in-frame clones and leaves some out. The sample has 150,000 to 200,000 clones; 40% to 55% are singletons. Study-level points and caveats: Tofacitinib did not eliminate many expanded lesional clones from scalp or blood. Among the 100 top clones, expanded CD8+ clones, like scalp clonality, were significantly decreased by tofacitinib.

The receptor's source is a human donor with alopecia areata. Here the sequenced sample was CD8+ T cells sorted from blood, taken at approximately week 52, from a patient treated with tofacitinib.

CDR3 sequence: CASSRDGDSPLHF. CDR3 bases: TGCGCCAGCAGCCGGGACGGTGATTCACCCCTCCACTTT. J is TRBJ1-6 and V is TRBV5-1; a possible D gene is TRBD1 (5 bases). Trimming cost V 4 bases and J 8 bases, with 10 bases left between them. Germline V gene lookup returns CDR1 SGHRS and CDR2 YFSETQ. The CDR3 has 13 amino acids.